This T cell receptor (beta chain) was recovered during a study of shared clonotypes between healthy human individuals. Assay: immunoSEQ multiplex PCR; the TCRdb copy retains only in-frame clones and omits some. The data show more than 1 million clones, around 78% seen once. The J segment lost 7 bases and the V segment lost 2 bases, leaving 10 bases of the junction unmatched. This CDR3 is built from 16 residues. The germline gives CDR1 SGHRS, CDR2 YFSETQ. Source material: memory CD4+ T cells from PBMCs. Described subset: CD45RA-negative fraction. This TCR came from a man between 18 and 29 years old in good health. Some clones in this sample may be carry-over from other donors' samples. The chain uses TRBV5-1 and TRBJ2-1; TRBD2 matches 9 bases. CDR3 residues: CASSFIGIAGENEQFF. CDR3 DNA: TGCGCCAGCAGCTTCATCGGGATAGCGGGAGAAAATGAGCAGTTCTTC.